These 12 T cell receptor beta chains originate from one sample sequenced in a study of metastatic and nonmetastatic thyroid tumors (dated by TCRdb to 2020 to 2022). No patient had received any treatment before thyroid surgery. Library preparation employed PCR. Sequencing was performed on an Illumina HiSeq 4000. TCRdb handled the public reads itself, with Q25 trimming in fastp and clone calling in MiXCR, and kept productive beta chains. The table for this sample lists about 38,000 clones; around 28% of them were counted only once. Around 9.9% of the sample goes to the ten largest clones. Sample: blood. The receptors here all came from a male donor with papillary thyroid cancer or a benign thyroid nodule (not recorded which). Some clones in this sample may be carry-over from other donors' samples.

This clone rates as medium-sized. The genes are TRBV6-1 and TRBJ2-7; 7 bases line up with TRBD2. The CDR3 is 14 amino acids. Germline V gene data show CDR1 as MNHNS and CDR2 as SASEGT. J was trimmed by 3 bases and V by 5 bases; bases with no gene match: 7. This CDR3 reads CASSPREVDYEQYF. CDR3 coding DNA: TGTGCCAGCAGTCCTCGGGAGGTCGACTACGAGCAGTACTTC.

The CDR3 nucleotides read TGTGCCAGCACGACCACTGCCACAACCTACGAGCAGTACTTC. This encodes CASTTTATTYEQYF. This chain joins TRBV12-3 or TRBV12-4 and TRBJ2-7; D gene unclear. V was pared by 7 bases and J by 2 bases, with 15 bases between. CDR3 length: 14 amino acids.

This clone was seen ten or more times. This may arise from a read error, as a much more abundant clone is one base away. This chain uses TRBV11-2 with TRBJ1-2; 12 bases line up with TRBD1. The CDR3 is 18 amino acids. CDR1 is SGHAT, CDR2 FQNNGV, per germline. The CDR3 sequence is CASSLLPGQGAPNYGYIF. CDR3 DNA sequence: TGTGCCAGCAGCTTATTACCGGGACAGGGGGCGCCTAACTATGGCTACATCTTC.

The chain combines TRBV29-1 with TRBJ1-1; D is possibly TRBD1 (5 bases). In germline, CDR1 is SQVTM, CDR2 ANQGSEA. This CDR3 spans 14 amino acids. V gave up 4 bases and J gave up 3 bases, with 15 bases separating them. DNA for the CDR3: TGCAGCGTTGGGGTCGACTCAGGGTACACTGAAGCTTTCTTT. Its protein is CSVGVDSGYTEAFF.

The chain's CDR3 is CSARTSGRADTQYF. CDR3 bases: TGCAGTGCTAGGACTAGCGGGAGGGCAGATACGCAGTATTTT. This chain connects TRBV20-1 to TRBJ2-3, with 14 bases lining up with TRBD2. Losses at the gene ends were 3 bases for V and 4 bases for J; bases not matched to a gene: 0. Germline V lookup: CDR1 DFQATT, CDR2 SNEGSKA (reference sequence). The CDR3 loop spans 14 amino acids.

The chain combines TRBV20-1 with TRBJ1-5, with unresolved D. This CDR3 spans 13 amino acids. The V gene's germline CDR1 is DFQATT and CDR2 SNEGSKA (reference sequence). Trimming shortened V by 3 bases and J by 5 bases, and 11 bases separated the two germline ends. The CDR3 sequence is CSARTEEHQPQHF. The CDR3 region has the DNA TGCAGTGCTAGGACGGAGGAGCATCAGCCCCAGCATTTT.

The chain carries TRBV3-1 and TRBJ1-2; weak D call: TRBD1 (5 bases). The CDR3 contains 13 residues. Per germline, CDR1 LGHDT and CDR2 YNNKEL (reference sequence). V gave up 1 base and J gave up 7 bases, with 10 bases separating them. CDR3 sequence (DNA): TGTGCCAGCAGCCAAGGGGGCAGAAGTGGCTACACCTTC. Translated, it gives CASSQGGRSGYTF.

The chain joins TRBV6-5 to TRBJ2-1; D uncertain. Germline V CDR1 and CDR2: MNHEY, SVGAGI. This CDR3 has 13 amino acids. Trimming shortened V by 0 bases and J by 8 bases, and 8 bases separated the two germline ends. CDR3 DNA: TGTGCCAGCAGTTACTCGAGAGGCTATGAGCAGTTCTTC. Protein product: CASSYSRGYEQFF.

This clone has only a few counts. The chain recombines TRBV20-1 with TRBJ2-7, with 9 bases that match TRBD1. The J segment lost 5 bases and the V segment lost 6 bases, leaving 11 bases of the junction unmatched. Germline V lookup: CDR1 DFQATT, CDR2 SNEGSKA (reference sequence). CDR3 size: 14 residues. DNA of the CDR3: TGCAGTGCAAGTACAGGGGGCAGGGGGGACGAGCAGTACTTC. As protein: CSASTGGRGDEQYF.

This chain uses TRBV5-1 with TRBJ2-1; 11 bases agree with TRBD2. The germline CDR1 and CDR2 sequences are SGHRS and YFSETQ. The V gene end was trimmed by 1 base and the J gene end by 8 bases; junction bases not matched to a gene: 5. The CDR3 is 15 residues long. CDR3 in DNA: TGCGCCAGCAGCTTGCTCGGGACTAGCGGTGATGAGCAGTTCTTC. It codes for CASSLLGTSGDEQFF.

This clone showed up many times. The chain combines TRBV5-4 with TRBJ2-7, with 8 bases lining up with TRBD1. The CDR3 runs 19 residues. CDR1 is SGHNT and CDR2 is YYREEE in the germline V gene (reference sequence). Trimming cost V 0 bases and J 9 bases; bases outside gene matches: 23. The CDR3 here is CASSLAEGQAIVRDLRQYF. The CDR3 coding sequence is TGTGCCAGCAGCTTGGCCGAGGGACAGGCTATTGTCCGGGACCTGAGGCAGTACTTC.

By its share, this clone is medium-sized. This chain uses TRBV6-1 with TRBJ2-7; 11 nucleotides match TRBD1. The CDR3 consists of 16 residues. V trimming: 0 bases; J trimming: 3 bases; junction bases outside the gene matches: 4. Germline CDR1 is MNHNS and CDR2 is SASEGT. CDR3 DNA: TGTGCCAGCAGTGAAGCCCTCGGGACAGGGGGCTACGAGCAGTACTTC. Residues: CASSEALGTGGYEQYF.